This T cell receptor beta chain is drawn from a study of T cells in localized non-small cell lung cancer. This clone is deemed medium-sized. Its antigen is undetermined. Study outcomes and limitations: Appearances in adjacent lung were noted for a median roughly 50 of the top 100 tumor clones. Adjacent uninvolved lung tissue had the highest T cell clonality, exceeding tumor. A raised T cell density in blood coincided with lengthier overall survival.

Trimming pared 3 bases from V and 6 bases from J, leaving 19 bases between. The CDR3 has 16 amino acids. Germline CDR1 and CDR2: SGDLS and YYNGEE. Measured with immunoSEQ multiplex PCR; TCRdb has only the in-frame clones, and not every one. Among about 7,000 clones listed, more than 20% were seen once. This rearrangement joins TRBV9 to TRBJ2-1, with a possible D match to TRBD1 (6 bases). The clonotype comes from a man aged 40 to 70 with stage III squamous cell lung carcinoma. The sample consisted of lung tumor tissue, taken before any cancer treatment. For the CDR3, the DNA is TGTGCCAGCAGCGCACAACAGGGTGGGGCGGGCAATGAGCAGTTCTTC. Its translation is CASSAQQGGAGNEQFF.